This is a list of T cell receptor beta chains from one sample in a study of beta chain features in type 1 diabetes. Generated by immunoSEQ multiplex PCR, the TCRdb table keeps only in-frame clones and is missing some. The data show under 450,000 clones, with around 14% seen just once and roughly 0.033% held by the top ten. The source material was naive CD4+ T cells from blood. The receptors here all came from a man aged 25 to 40 in good health. CDR3s include the opening cysteine and the closing phenylalanine or tryptophan. Each record gives: J gene, D gene, V gene, clone size, CDR3 DNA, CDR3 protein. The D gene is left open where the match is weak. Expanded clones are given a class, and other clones once, few, many or no size at all.

>TRBJ2-3|TRBD2|TRBV15|few
TGTGCCACCAGCAGAGGTCTAGCGGGGGGATCAGATACGCAGTATTTT
CATSRGLAGGSDTQYF
>TRBJ1-2|-|TRBV27|few
TGTGCCAGCTCCCACAGGGCCAACTATGGCTACACCTTC
CASSHRANYGYTF
>TRBJ2-5|TRBD1|TRBV5-4|-
TGTGCCAGCAGCTTGAGGGGGCGAGAGACCCAGTACTTC
CASSLRGRETQYF
>TRBJ2-7|-|TRBV25-1|few
TGTGCCAGCAGGAGGGGGACGTCCTACGAGCAGTACTTC
CASRRGTSYEQYF
>TRBJ2-1|-|TRBV19|-
TGTGCCAGTAGTATAGGGTACAATGAGCAGTTCTTC
CASSIGYNEQFF
>TRBJ2-1|TRBD2|TRBV5-6|few
TGTGCCAGCAGCTTCCGGGACTATAGTGGCAATGAGCAGTTCTTC
CASSFRDYSGNEQFF
>TRBJ2-5|-|TRBV7-2|few
TGTGCCAGCAGCTTTAAGCGTACAGAGACCCAGTACTTC
CASSFKRTETQYF
>TRBJ2-1|-|TRBV2|few
TGTGCCAGCAGGGGGGACTTGAGCTCCTACAATGAGCAGTTCTTC
CASRGDLSSYNEQFF
>TRBJ2-3|-|TRBV14|-
TGTGCCAGCAGCCAAGAGGGGAGGAGGGGCTATACGCAGTATTTT
CASSQEGRRGYTQYF
>TRBJ2-5|-|TRBV5-1|few
TGCGCCAGCAGCTTGGCCTCGAGTGGGGGAGTGCCAGAGACCCAGTACTTC
CASSLASSGGVPETQYF
>TRBJ2-7|-|TRBV7-2|few
TGTGCCAGCAGATTTACAGGGAGCTACGAGCAGTACTTC
CASRFTGSYEQYF
>TRBJ2-6|TRBD1|TRBV27|-
TGTGCCAGCAGTCGATTGGGACAGGGGGCTGGGGCCAACGTCCTGACTTTC
CASSRLGQGAGANVLTF
>TRBJ2-3|TRBD2|TRBV7-2|-
TGTGCCAGCAGCCCGGGGGGAGGCGGGAGGGCCCCTGCAGATACGCAGTATTTT
CASSPGGGGRAPADTQYF
>TRBJ2-3|TRBD2|TRBV15|many
TGTGCCACCAGCAGAGATCAGCGGGGGGCCACAGATACGCAGTATTTT
CATSRDQRGATDTQYF
>TRBJ2-3|-|TRBV5-1|-
TGCGCCAGCAGCTTGGAACAGCGGTACACAGATACGCAGTATTTT
CASSLEQRYTDTQYF
>TRBJ2-7|-|TRBV10-3|few
TGTGCCATCAGTTTGACGGACACCTACGAGCAGTACTTC
CAISLTDTYEQYF
>TRBJ2-1|-|TRBV2|few
TGTGCCAGCAGCCGGAGGGCCCTATACAATGAGCAGTTCTTC
CASSRRALYNEQFF
>TRBJ1-1|-|TRBV18|few
TGTGCCAGCTCCATAACTATGAACACTGAAGCTTTCTTT
CASSITMNTEAFF
>TRBJ2-1|TRBD2|TRBV18|-
TGTGCCAGCTCACCAGTCGGCGTGCGGGAGGGCTACAATGAGCAGTTCTTC
CASSPVGVREGYNEQFF
>TRBJ2-2|-|TRBV4-3|-
TGCGCCAGCAGCCAAGGTCAGAGGAACACCGGGGAGCTGTTTTTT
CASSQGQRNTGELFF
>TRBJ2-1|TRBD2|TRBV15|few
TGTGCCACCAGAAAAAGACTAGCGGACTCCTACAATGAGCAGTTCTTC
CATRKRLADSYNEQFF
>TRBJ2-3|-|TRBV7-9|-
TGTGCCAGCAGCCGCCTGCTGGCGGTCACAGATACGCAGTATTTT
CASSRLLAVTDTQYF
>TRBJ2-3|-|TRBV10-3|-
TGTGCCATCAGTGATACAGATACGCAGTATTTT
CAISDTDTQYF
>TRBJ2-2|-|TRBV20-1|few
TGCAGTGCTGAGAACACCGGGGAGCTGTTTTTT
CSAENTGELFF
>TRBJ2-5|TRBD1|TRBV4-3|-
TGCGCCAGCAGCCTCCGGACAGGCCAAGAGACCCAGTACTTC
CASSLRTGQETQYF
>TRBJ2-7|-|TRBV18|-
TGTGCCAGCTCACAGGGACCTATCTTCTACGAGCAGTACTTC
CASSQGPIFYEQYF
>TRBJ2-1|TRBD2|TRBV30|few
TGTGCCTGGAGTGTAAGAGCGGGATACAATGAGCAGTTCTTC
CAWSVRAGYNEQFF
>TRBJ1-1|TRBD1|TRBV29-1|few
TGCAGAGGGGGCGACAGCACTGAAGCTTTCTTT
CRGGDSTEAFF
>TRBJ2-7|TRBD1|TRBV4-3|few
TGCGCCAGCAGCCCTCCGGGACAGCCCTACGAGCAGTACTTC
CASSPPGQPYEQYF
>TRBJ1-5|TRBD1|TRBV9|-
TGTGCCAGCAGTTCTGGGACAGGGGTCTCCAATCAGCCCCAGCATTTT
CASSSGTGVSNQPQHF
>TRBJ1-1|-|TRBV15|-
TGTGCCACCAGCCTAAAGGGATCAAACACTGAAGCTTTCTTT
CATSLKGSNTEAFF
>TRBJ2-6|-|TRBV27|-
TGTGCCAGCAGTTTAGTTGCCGGGGCCAACGTCCTGACTTTC
CASSLVAGANVLTF
>TRBJ1-2|TRBD1|TRBV18|-
TGTGCCAGCTCACCACGACAGGGTGATCATGGCTACACCTTC
CASSPRQGDHGYTF
>TRBJ1-2|TRBD1|TRBV27|-
TGTGCCAGCAGTTTACGAGGGACAGACTATGGCTACACCTTC
CASSLRGTDYGYTF
>TRBJ2-3|-|TRBV6-1|-
TGTGCCAGCAGTGAGACCGCGCTATGGGGGTCAAGCACAGATACGCAGTATTTT
CASSETALWGSSTDTQYF
>TRBJ2-3|-|TRBV18|-
TGTGCCAGCTCACCGAGTAGAGCAGATACGCAGTATTTT
CASSPSRADTQYF
>TRBJ1-6|-|TRBV14|few
TGTGCCAGCAGCCAAGGGGACTGGGGTAATTCACCCCTCCACTTT
CASSQGDWGNSPLHF
>TRBJ2-5|-|TRBV29-1|many
TGCAGCATTGGACAGTTGACGGAGACCCAGTACTTC
CSIGQLTETQYF
>TRBJ2-3|-|TRBV28|-
TGTGCCAGCAGTTTAGCTAGGAGAGATACGCAGTATTTT
CASSLARRDTQYF
>TRBJ2-2|-|TRBV15|-
TGTGCCACCAGCAGCAGAGACACCGGGGAGCTGTTTTTT
CATSSRDTGELFF
>TRBJ1-5|-|TRBV30|few
TGTGCCTGGAGTTCCCACCGGGACACCTTATCTCAGTATAGCAATCAGCCCCAGCATTTT
CAWSSHRDTLSQYSNQPQHF
>TRBJ1-1|-|TRBV20-1|few
TGCAGTGCCCGATGGGACACTGAAGCTTTCTTT
CSARWDTEAFF
>TRBJ2-1|-|TRBV20-1|few
TGCAGTGCTAGTGCGCAGGAGCAGTTCTTC
CSASAQEQFF
>TRBJ2-5|TRBD1|TRBV11-3|few
TGTGCCAGCAGCCGAAGGACAGGCGAAGAGACCCAGTACTTC
CASSRRTGEETQYF
>TRBJ1-2|-|TRBV14|-
TGTGCCAGCAGCCGACTCGACTATGGCTACACCTTC
CASSRLDYGYTF
>TRBJ2-7|-|TRBV11-2|-
TGTGCCAGCAGCTGGGGGCGCTACGAGCAGTACTTC
CASSWGRYEQYF
>TRBJ2-3|-|TRBV9|-
TGTGCCAGCAGCGTCCAGGGCCTAGATACGCAGTATTTT
CASSVQGLDTQYF
>TRBJ1-5|-|TRBV13|few
TGTGCCAGCAGCCGACAGGATATTAGCAATCAGCCCCAGCATTTT
CASSRQDISNQPQHF
>TRBJ2-3|TRBD2|TRBV7-2|few
TGTGCCAGCAGCCCTGGGGGTAGCGGGAGGAGCACAGATACGCAGTATTTT
CASSPGGSGRSTDTQYF
>TRBJ2-1|-|TRBV20-1|few
TGCAGTGCTAGTCTCAGCCTAGAGCAGTTCTTC
CSASLSLEQFF